A single sample is the source of the 8 T cell receptor beta chains below, sequenced in a study of T cells in localized non-small cell lung cancer. The table came from immunoSEQ multiplex PCR; TCRdb's copy has only in-frame clones and leaves some out. Here the sample spans about 17,000 clones, around 83% being singletons. Sequenced material: peripheral blood, taken before any cancer treatment. These TCRs come from a male donor aged 60 or older with stage III lung adenocarcinoma.

CDR3 sequence: CASSVDRAGYTF. CDR3 sequence (DNA): TGTGCCAGCAGCGTAGACAGGGCAGGCTACACCTTC. The rearrangement uses TRBV9 and TRBJ1-2, with D possibly matching TRBD1 (6 bases). Per germline, CDR1 SGDLS and CDR2 YYNGEE. Trimming took 0 bases from V and 8 from J, leaving 8 bases between them. This CDR3 has 12 residues.

The chain recombines TRBV18 with TRBJ2-3; D remains unclear. CDR1 is KGHSH, CDR2 LQKENI, per germline. The ends were cut back, 3 bases at V and 2 bases at J, with 9 bases in the middle. There are 14 residues in the CDR3. The CDR3 spells CASSPRRNTDTQYF. In DNA, the CDR3 is TGTGCCAGCTCACCGCGTAGAAACACAGATACGCAGTATTTT.

The chain is built from TRBV2 and TRBJ2-1, with 7 positions matching TRBD1. The V and J ends lost 0 bases and 9 bases, in that order; junction bases with no gene match: 11. The CDR3 runs 16 residues. From germline, CDR1 is SNHLY and CDR2 FYNNEI. The CDR3 nucleotides are TGTGCCAGCAGTGAAGCGACCAAGCCGGGGACAGTTGAGCAGTTCTTC. Translated, it gives CASSEATKPGTVEQFF.

The CDR3: CASSYGQTYYGYTF. The CDR3 nucleotides read TGTGCCAGCAGTTATGGACAGACCTACTATGGCTACACCTTC. J is TRBJ1-2 and V is TRBV6-5; TRBD1 is a possible D gene (6 bases). Trimming removed 3 bases from V and 3 bases from J, with 11 bases in between. Germline CDR1 is MNHEY and CDR2 is SVGAGI. CDR3 length equals 14 residues.

The chain links TRBV6-5 to TRBJ2-3; tentative D call: TRBD1 (6 bases). The CDR3 runs to 13 residues. The germline V gene encodes CDR1 MNHEY and CDR2 SVGAGI. Trimming removed 10 bases from V and 2 bases from J, with 13 bases in between. As DNA, the CDR3 is TGTGCCACTGGGGGCTCCCACACAGATACGCAGTATTTT. Its protein is CATGGSHTDTQYF.

This sequence joins TRBV30 and TRBJ2-3, with unresolved D. Germline lookup yields CDR1 GTSNPN and CDR2 SVGIG (reference sequence). The CDR3 has 16 amino acids. Trimming took off 0 bases at V and 2 bases at J, with 15 bases between the two ends. CDR3 bases: TGTGCCTGGAGTGTACAAGGCGCTTACCTCACAGATACGCAGTATTTT. It specifies CAWSVQGAYLTDTQYF.

The CDR3 loop is CASTRTLSRSSGYTF. As DNA, the CDR3 is TGTGCCAGCACCAGGACACTATCACGGTCCAGCGGCTACACCTTC. This chain links TRBV2 with TRBJ1-2; D possibly corresponds to TRBD1 (5 bases). V was cut by 7 bases and J by 8 bases, with 23 bases left in between. The CDR3 runs 15 residues. The germline gives CDR1 SNHLY, CDR2 FYNNEI. Using reference TRBV2 and TRBJ1-2 for the parts outside the CDR3, the full variable domain is EPEVTQTPSHQVTQMGQEVILRCVPISNHLYFYWYRQILGQKVEFLVSFYNNEISEKSEIFDDQFSVERPDGSNFTLKIRSTKLEDSAMYFCASTRTLSRSSGYTFGSGTRLTVV.

The J gene is TRBJ1-2, the V gene TRBV29-1; D ambiguous. Per the germline V gene, CDR1 is SQVTM and CDR2 is ANQGSEA. CDR3 length equals 16 residues. V lost 0 bases and J lost 3, with 17 bases in between. CDR3: CSVEDRGAGRDYGYTF. The CDR3 nucleotides read TGCAGCGTTGAAGATCGAGGTGCGGGGAGGGACTATGGCTACACCTTC.